What follows are 12 T cell receptor beta chains derived from one specimen sequenced in a study of blood T cell repertoires in COVID-19. TCRdb keeps only in-frame clones here, not all; method: immunoSEQ multiplex PCR. The table lists about 400,000 clones, more than 70% of them singletons. Sample: peripheral blood. All receptors derive from a middle-aged man with acute or convalescent COVID-19.

The J gene is TRBJ1-1, the V gene TRBV27; D ambiguous. Between the trimmed V and J ends, which lost 0 bases and 8 bases, there was a span of 10 bases. CDR3 length equals 13 residues. Germline CDR1 reads MNHEY; CDR2 reads SMNVEV (reference sequence). The CDR3, as DNA: TGTGCCAGCAGTTTATCCTGGATGACAGAAGCTTTCTTT. Its translation: CASSLSWMTEAFF.

The genes are TRBV6-4 and TRBJ1-5, with TRBD1 identical over 7 bases. The J segment lost 4 bases and the V segment lost 7 bases, leaving 16 bases of the junction unmatched. The CDR3 is 17 amino acids. Germline V gene data show CDR1 as MRHNA and CDR2 as SNTAGT. The CDR3 here is CASNAGDSWIVNQPQHF. In DNA form, the CDR3 reads TGTGCCAGCAATGCTGGGGACAGCTGGATTGTGAATCAGCCCCAGCATTTT.

The chain carries TRBV5-4 and TRBJ2-5, with D possibly matching TRBD2 (6 bases). The CDR3 is 18 amino acids. The germline CDR1 and CDR2 sequences are SGHNT and YYREEE (reference sequence). The V end was cut by 3 bases, the J end by 4 bases, with 25 bases between. The CDR3: CASSSGGATWGVRETQYF. The CDR3 DNA reads TGTGCCAGCAGCTCGGGTGGGGCTACCTGGGGGGTGAGAGAGACCCAGTACTTC. Based on the CDR3 plus reference TRBV5-4 and TRBJ2-5, the full variable domain is ETGVTQSPTHLIKTRGQQVTLRCSSQSGHNTVSWYQQALGQGPQFIFQYYREEENGRGNFPPRFSGLQFPNYSSELNVNALELDDSALYLCASSSGGATWGVRETQYFGPGTRLLVL.

The genes are TRBV19 and TRBJ2-1; D is uncertain. CDR3 length: 17 amino acids. Trimming removed 6 bases from V and 8 bases from J, with 26 bases in between. From germline, CDR1 is LNHDA and CDR2 SQIVND (reference sequence). In DNA form, the CDR3 reads TGTGCCAGTAGAGCCCCCTTGGGTCCCGGAGTCACATATGAGCAGTTCTTC. Translating gives CASRAPLGPGVTYEQFF.

The chain uses TRBV7-2 and TRBJ2-3; 14 nucleotides align to TRBD2. Germline lookup yields CDR1 SGHTA and CDR2 FQGNSA. The junction had 4 bases not matched to a gene; V was cut back by 4 bases and J by 4 bases. The length of the CDR3 is 16 residues. DNA for the CDR3: TGTGCCAGCAGCTCAAGACTAGCGGGGGGGCCAGATACGCAGTATTTT. It encodes CASSSRLAGGPDTQYF.

The CDR3 DNA reads TGTGCCAGTACCGAGCGAGGCTTTGGAAACACCATATATTTT. Translated: CASTERGFGNTIYF. The chain employs TRBV19 and TRBJ1-3; D is uncertain. This CDR3 has 14 residues. Germline V lookup: CDR1 LNHDA, CDR2 SQIVND (reference sequence). V was pared by 7 bases and J by 3 bases, with 13 bases between.

The rearrangement joins TRBV28 to TRBJ2-7; tentatively, D is TRBD1 (7 bases). The V and J ends lost 8 bases and 6 bases respectively, with 17 bases between them. The germline V gene has CDR1 MDHEN and CDR2 SYDVKM. The CDR3 consists of 13 residues. Here the CDR3 DNA reads TGTGCCAGCGGGCTCAGGGGGGCTCGCGAGCAGTACTTC. This codes for CASGLRGAREQYF.

As regards this clone: This specimen includes other DNA sequences encoding the same CDR3. V is TRBV27 and J is TRBJ2-7; the D gene is possibly TRBD1 (6 bases). Germline CDR1 and CDR2: MNHEY and SMNVEV (reference sequence). This CDR3 has 14 amino acids. Trimming removed 3 bases at V and 2 bases at J, with 11 bases between. The CDR3, as DNA: TGTGCCAGCAGTTTCGGCAGGGGACCCTACGAGCAGTACTTC. Translation: CASSFGRGPYEQYF.

V usage is TRBV14 and J usage is TRBJ1-1; D uncertain. Germline CDR1 and CDR2: SGHDN and FVKESK. Trimming pared 1 base from V and 5 bases from J, leaving 14 bases between. The CDR3 totals 15 residues. CDR3 region: CASSQAATDGTEAFF. CDR3 sequence (DNA): TGTGCCAGCAGCCAAGCGGCAACAGATGGGACTGAAGCTTTCTTT.

This clone has just one count. The CDR3 DNA reads as TGTGCCAGTAGTATCGGGCAGGGCAGAAACACCATATATTTT. It codes for CASSIGQGRNTIYF. V and J are TRBV19 and TRBJ1-3; a weak D match, TRBD1 (5 bases). The CDR3 is made up of 14 amino acids. Per the germline V gene, CDR1 is LNHDA and CDR2 is SQIVND (reference sequence). V dropped 3 bases and J dropped 5 bases, with 11 bases sitting between them.

This clone has only a few counts. This chain joins TRBV5-1 and TRBJ2-7; a weak D match, TRBD2 (5 bases). The length of the CDR3 is 15 residues. Trimming took off 4 bases at V and 4 bases at J, with 18 bases between the two ends. Germline values: CDR1 SGHRS, CDR2 YFSETQ. The CDR3: CASSLTGKERYEQYF. The CDR3 DNA is TGCGCCAGCAGCCTTACGGGGAAAGAGAGATACGAGCAGTACTTC.

This chain links TRBV7-9 with TRBJ1-1; a possible D gene is TRBD1 (6 bases). Trimming removed 4 bases from V and 5 bases from J, with 23 bases in between. This CDR3 has 17 residues. Germline V gene lookup returns CDR1 SEHNR and CDR2 FQNEAQ (reference sequence). Here the CDR3 DNA reads TGTGCCAGCAGCTGGACCGGGTCGGAACAGGGAATAACTGAAGCTTTCTTT. Protein product: CASSWTGSEQGITEAFF.